This T cell receptor (beta chain) originates from a study of blood T cell repertoires in COVID-19. Turning to the study itself: Samples came from the United States, Italy and Spain, spanning acute and convalescent COVID-19.

Produced via immunoSEQ multiplex PCR; TCRdb's table is partial and in-frame only. The sample comprises 48,000 or so clones, about 85% of which are singletons, and under 7% rests with the top ten. The length of the CDR3 is 15 residues. V dropped 4 bases and J dropped 3; count of bases not matched to a gene: 4. Germline loops: CDR1 SGHDN, CDR2 FVKESK. Sample: peripheral blood. The TCR sequence derives from a woman aged 55-70 years with acute or convalescent COVID-19. The chain uses TRBV14 and TRBJ2-5, with 11 positions matching TRBD2. The CDR3 bases are TGTGCCAGCAGCCGAGTGACTAGCGGGAAAGAGACCCAGTACTTC. This gives the protein CASSRVTSGKETQYF.